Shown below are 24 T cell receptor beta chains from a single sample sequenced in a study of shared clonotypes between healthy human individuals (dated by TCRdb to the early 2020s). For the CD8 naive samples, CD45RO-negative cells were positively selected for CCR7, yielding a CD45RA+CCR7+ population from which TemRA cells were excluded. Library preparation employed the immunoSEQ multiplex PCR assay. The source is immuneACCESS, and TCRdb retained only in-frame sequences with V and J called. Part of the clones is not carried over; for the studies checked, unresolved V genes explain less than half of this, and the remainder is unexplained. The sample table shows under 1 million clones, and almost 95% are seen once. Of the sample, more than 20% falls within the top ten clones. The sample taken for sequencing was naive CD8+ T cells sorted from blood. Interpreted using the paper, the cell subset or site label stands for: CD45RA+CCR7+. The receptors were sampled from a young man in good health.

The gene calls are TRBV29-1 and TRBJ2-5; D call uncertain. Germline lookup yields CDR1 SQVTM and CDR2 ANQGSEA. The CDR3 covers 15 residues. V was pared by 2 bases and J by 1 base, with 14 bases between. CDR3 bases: TGCAGCGTTGAATTACGGCGAGATTCCCAAGAGACCCAGTACTTC. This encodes CSVELRRDSQETQYF.

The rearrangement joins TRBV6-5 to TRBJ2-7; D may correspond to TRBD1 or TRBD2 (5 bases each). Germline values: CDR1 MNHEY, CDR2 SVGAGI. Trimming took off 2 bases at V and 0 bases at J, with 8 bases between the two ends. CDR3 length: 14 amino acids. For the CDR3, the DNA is TGTGCCAGCAGTTACGGGACGGACTCCTACGAGCAGTACTTC. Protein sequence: CASSYGTDSYEQYF.

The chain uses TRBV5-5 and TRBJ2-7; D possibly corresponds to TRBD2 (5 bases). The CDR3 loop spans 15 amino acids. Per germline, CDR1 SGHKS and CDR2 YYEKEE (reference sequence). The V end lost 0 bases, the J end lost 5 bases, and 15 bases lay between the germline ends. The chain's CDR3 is CASSLGGLFGDEQYF. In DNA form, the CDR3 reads TGTGCCAGCAGCTTGGGTGGACTTTTCGGGGACGAGCAGTACTTC.

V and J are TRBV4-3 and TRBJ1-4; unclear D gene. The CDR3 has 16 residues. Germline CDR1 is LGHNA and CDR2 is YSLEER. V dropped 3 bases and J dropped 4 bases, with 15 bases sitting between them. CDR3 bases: TGCGCCAGCAGCCAGGCCCGGGGTTTACTTAATGAAAAACTGTTTTTT. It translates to CASSQARGLLNEKLFF.

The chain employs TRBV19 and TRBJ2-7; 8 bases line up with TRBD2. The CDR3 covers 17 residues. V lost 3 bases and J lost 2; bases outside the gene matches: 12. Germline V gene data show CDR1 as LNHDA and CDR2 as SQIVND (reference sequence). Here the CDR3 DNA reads TGTGCCAGTAGTATTTCCCCCCAGCGGGAGATCACCTACGAGCAGTACTTC. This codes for CASSISPQREITYEQYF.

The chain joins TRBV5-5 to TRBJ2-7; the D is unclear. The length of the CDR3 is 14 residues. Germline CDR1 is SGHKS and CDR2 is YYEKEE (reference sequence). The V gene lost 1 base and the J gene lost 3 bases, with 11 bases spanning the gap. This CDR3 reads CASSLISVGYEQYF. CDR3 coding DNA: TGTGCCAGCAGCTTGATTTCGGTGGGCTACGAGCAGTACTTC.

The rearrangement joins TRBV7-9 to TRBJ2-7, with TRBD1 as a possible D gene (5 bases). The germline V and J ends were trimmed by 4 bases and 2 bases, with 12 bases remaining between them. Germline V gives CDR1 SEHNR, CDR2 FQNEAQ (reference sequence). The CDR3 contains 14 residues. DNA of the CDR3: TGTGCCAGCAGCTCAAATTCAGGGACCTACGAGCAGTACTTC. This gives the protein CASSSNSGTYEQYF.

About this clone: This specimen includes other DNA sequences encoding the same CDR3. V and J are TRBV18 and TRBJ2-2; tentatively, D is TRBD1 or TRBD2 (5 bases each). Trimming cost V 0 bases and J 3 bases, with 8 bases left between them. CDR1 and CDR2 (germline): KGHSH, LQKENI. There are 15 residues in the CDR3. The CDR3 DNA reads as TGTGCCAGCTCACCACCGAGGGGAGACACCGGGGAGCTGTTTTTT. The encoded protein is CASSPPRGDTGELFF.

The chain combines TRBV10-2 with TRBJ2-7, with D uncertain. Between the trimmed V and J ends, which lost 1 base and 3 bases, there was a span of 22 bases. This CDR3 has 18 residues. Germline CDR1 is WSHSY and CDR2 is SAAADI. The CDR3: CASSEFVAVNGADYEQYF. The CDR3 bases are TGCGCCAGCAGTGAGTTCGTGGCTGTCAATGGTGCGGACTACGAGCAGTACTTC.

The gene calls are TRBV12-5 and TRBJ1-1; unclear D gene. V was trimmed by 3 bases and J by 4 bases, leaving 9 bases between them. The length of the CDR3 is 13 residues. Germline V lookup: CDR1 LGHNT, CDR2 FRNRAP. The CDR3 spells CASGFGSSTEAFF. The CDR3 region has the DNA TGTGCTAGTGGTTTCGGGTCGAGCACTGAAGCTTTCTTT.

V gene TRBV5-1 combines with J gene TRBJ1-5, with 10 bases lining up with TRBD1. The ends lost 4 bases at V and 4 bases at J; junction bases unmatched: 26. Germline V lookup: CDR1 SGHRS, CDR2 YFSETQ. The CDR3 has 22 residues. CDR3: CASSPNRDRGREPKRMNQPQHF. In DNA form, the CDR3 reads TGCGCCAGCAGCCCGAATCGGGACAGGGGTCGAGAACCAAAAAGAATGAATCAGCCCCAGCATTTT. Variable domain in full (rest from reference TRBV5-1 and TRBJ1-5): KAGVTQTPRYLIKTRGQQVTLSCSPISGHRSVSWYQQTPGQGLQFLFEYFSETQRNKGNFPGRFSGRQFSNSRSEMNVSTLELGDSALYLCASSPNRDRGREPKRMNQPQHFGDGTRLSIL.

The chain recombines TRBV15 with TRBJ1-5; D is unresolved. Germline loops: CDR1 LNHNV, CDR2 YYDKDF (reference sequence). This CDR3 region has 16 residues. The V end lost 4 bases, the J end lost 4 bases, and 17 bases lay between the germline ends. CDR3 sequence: CATSTNIQKRNQPQHF. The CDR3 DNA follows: TGTGCCACCAGCACGAATATCCAGAAGAGAAATCAGCCCCAGCATTTT.

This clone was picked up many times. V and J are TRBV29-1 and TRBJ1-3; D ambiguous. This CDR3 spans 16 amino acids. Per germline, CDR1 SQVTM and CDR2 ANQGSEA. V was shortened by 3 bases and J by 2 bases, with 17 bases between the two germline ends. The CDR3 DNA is TGCAGCGTTGACGTCGGGCTAAGGTCGCCTGGAAACACCATATATTTT. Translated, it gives CSVDVGLRSPGNTIYF. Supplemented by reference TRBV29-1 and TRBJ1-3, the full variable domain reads SAVISQKPSRDICQRGTSLTIQCQVDSQVTMMFWYRQQPGQSLTLIATANQGSEATYESGFVIDKFPISRPNLTFSTLTVSNMSPEDSSIYLCSVDVGLRSPGNTIYFGEGSWLTVV.

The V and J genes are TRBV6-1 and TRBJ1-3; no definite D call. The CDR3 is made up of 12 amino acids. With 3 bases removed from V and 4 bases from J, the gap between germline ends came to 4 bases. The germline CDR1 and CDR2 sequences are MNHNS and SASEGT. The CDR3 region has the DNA TGTGCCAGCAGTGACATGGGAAACACCATATATTTT. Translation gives CASSDMGNTIYF.

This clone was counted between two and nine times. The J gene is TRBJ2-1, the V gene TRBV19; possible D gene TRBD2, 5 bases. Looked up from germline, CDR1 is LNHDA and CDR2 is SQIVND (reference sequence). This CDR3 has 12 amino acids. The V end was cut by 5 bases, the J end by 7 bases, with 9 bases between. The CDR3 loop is CASSARDNEQFF. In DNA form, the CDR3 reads TGTGCCAGTAGTGCTCGGGATAATGAGCAGTTCTTC.

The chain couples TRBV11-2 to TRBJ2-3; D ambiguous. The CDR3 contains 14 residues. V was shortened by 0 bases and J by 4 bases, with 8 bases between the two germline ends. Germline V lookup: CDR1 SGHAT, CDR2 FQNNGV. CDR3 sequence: CASSLEAAPDTQYF. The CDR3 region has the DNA TGTGCCAGCAGCTTAGAGGCCGCCCCAGATACGCAGTATTTT.

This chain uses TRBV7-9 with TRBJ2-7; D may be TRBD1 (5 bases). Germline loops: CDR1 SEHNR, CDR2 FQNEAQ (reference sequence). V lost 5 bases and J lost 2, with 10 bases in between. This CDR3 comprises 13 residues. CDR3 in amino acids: CASSLGQPYEQYF. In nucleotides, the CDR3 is TGTGCCAGCAGCCTAGGACAACCCTACGAGCAGTACTTC.

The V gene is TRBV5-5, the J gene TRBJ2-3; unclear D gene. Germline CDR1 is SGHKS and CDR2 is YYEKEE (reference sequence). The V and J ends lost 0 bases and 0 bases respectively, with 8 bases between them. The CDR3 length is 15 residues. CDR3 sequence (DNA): TGTGCCAGCAGCTTGGACGTTCCTAGCACAGATACGCAGTATTTT. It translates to CASSLDVPSTDTQYF.

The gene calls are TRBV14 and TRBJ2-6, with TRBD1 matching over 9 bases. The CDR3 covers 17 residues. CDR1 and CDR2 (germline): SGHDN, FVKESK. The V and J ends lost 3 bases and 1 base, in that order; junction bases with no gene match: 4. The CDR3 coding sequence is TGTGCCAGCAGCCAGGTGGGACAGGGTTCTGGGGCCAACGTCCTGACTTTC. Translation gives CASSQVGQGSGANVLTF.

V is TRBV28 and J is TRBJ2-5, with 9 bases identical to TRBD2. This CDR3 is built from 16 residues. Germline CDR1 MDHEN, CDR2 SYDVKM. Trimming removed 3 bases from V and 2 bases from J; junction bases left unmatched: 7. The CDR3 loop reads CASSFLAGERQETQYF. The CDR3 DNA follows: TGTGCCAGCAGTTTCTTAGCGGGAGAAAGGCAAGAGACCCAGTACTTC.

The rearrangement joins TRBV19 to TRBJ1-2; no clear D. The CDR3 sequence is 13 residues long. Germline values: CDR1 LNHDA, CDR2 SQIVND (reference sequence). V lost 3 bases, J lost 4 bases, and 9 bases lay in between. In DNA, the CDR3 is TGTGCCAGTAGTATCAGGTTTGGCTATGGCTACACCTTC. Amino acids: CASSIRFGYGYTF.

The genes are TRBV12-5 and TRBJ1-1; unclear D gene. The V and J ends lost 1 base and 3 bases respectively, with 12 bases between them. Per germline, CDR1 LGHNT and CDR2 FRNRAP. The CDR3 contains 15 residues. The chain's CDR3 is CASGLGEGIYTEAFF. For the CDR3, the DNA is TGTGCTAGTGGTTTGGGGGAGGGAATCTACACTGAAGCTTTCTTT. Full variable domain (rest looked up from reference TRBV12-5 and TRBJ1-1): DARVTQTPRHKVTEMGQEVTMRCQPILGHNTVFWYRQTMMQGLELLAYFRNRAPLDDSGMPKDRFSAEMPDATLATLKIQPSEPRDSAVYFCASGLGEGIYTEAFFGQGTRLTVV.

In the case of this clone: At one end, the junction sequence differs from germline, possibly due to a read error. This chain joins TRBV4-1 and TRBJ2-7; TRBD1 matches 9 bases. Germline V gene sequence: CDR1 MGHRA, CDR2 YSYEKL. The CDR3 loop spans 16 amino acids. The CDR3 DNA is TGCGCCAGCAGCAAAGACGGGACAGGGCTTGCCTACGAGCAGTACTTC. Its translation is CASSKDGTGLAYEQYF.

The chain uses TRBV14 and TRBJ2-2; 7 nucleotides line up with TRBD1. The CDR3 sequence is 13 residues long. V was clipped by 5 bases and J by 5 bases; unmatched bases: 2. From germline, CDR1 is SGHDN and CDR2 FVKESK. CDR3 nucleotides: TGTGCCAGCAGCTTGACAGGGACCGGGGAGCTGTTTTTT. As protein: CASSLTGTGELFF.